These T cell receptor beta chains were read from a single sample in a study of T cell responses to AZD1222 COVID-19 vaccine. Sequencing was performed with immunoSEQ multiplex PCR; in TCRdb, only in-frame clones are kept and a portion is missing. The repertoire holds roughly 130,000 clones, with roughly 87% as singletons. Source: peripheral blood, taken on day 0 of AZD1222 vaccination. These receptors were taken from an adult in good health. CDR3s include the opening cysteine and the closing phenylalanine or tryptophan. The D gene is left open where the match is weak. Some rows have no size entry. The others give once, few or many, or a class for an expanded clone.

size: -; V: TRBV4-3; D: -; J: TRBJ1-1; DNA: TGCGCCAGCAGCCAAGAGGGGTGGGATTTAAACACTGAAGCTTTCTTT; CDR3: CASSQEGWDLNTEAFF
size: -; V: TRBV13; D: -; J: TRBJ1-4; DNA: TGTGCCAGCAGCTTAGAAAGGCAGAAACTGTTTTTT; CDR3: CASSLERQKLFF
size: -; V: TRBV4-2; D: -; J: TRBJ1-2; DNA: TGTGCCAGCAGCCAAGATCAAGGGTACTATGGCTACACCTTC; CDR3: CASSQDQGYYGYTF
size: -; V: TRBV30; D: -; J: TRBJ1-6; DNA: TGTGCCTGGAATGGGATGGGACGAAATTCACCCCTCCACTTT; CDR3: CAWNGMGRNSPLHF
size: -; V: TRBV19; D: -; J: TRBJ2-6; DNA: TGTGCCTCGATACCGCAGGGAGGGGGCTCTGGGGCCAACGTCCTGACTTTC; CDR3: CASIPQGGGSGANVLTF
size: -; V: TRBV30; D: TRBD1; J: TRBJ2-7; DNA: TGTGCCTGGAGTCTGAACAGGGGGCTGTACGAGCAGTACTTC; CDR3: CAWSLNRGLYEQYF
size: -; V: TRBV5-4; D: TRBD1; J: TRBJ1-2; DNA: TGTGCCAGCAGCTTGGGAGGGACAGCCTATGGCTACACCTTC; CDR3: CASSLGGTAYGYTF
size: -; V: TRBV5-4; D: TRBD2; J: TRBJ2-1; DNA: TGTGCCAGCAGCTCGGGACTAGCCGATGAGCAGTTCTTC; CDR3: CASSSGLADEQFF
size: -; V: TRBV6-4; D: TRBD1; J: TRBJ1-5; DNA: TGTGCCAGCAGAAGAGGACAGGGGGTCGTGTACAATCAGCCCCAGCATTTT; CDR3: CASRRGQGVVYNQPQHF
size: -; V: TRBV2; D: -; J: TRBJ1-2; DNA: TGTGCCAGCATCGGGACCGTTAACTATGGCTACACCTTC; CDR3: CASIGTVNYGYTF
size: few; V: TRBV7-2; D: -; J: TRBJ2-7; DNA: TGTGCCAGCAGCTTAGTCGAGCACAGGGCCTACGAGCAGTACTTC; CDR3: CASSLVEHRAYEQYF
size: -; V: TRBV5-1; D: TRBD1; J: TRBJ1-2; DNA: TGCGCCAGCAGCCCGACAGGGGATGCTGGCTACACCTTC; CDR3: CASSPTGDAGYTF
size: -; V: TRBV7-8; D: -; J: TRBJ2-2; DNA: TGTGCCAGCAGCTTCTTAGGCTCCGGGGAGCTGTTTTTT; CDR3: CASSFLGSGELFF
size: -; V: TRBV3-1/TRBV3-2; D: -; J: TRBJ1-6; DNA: TGTGCCAGCAGCCAAGCTCTGGAGAATTCACCCCTCCACTTT; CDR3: CASSQALENSPLHF
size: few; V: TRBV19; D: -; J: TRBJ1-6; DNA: TGTGCCAGTAGGCCCGACTATAATTCACCCCTCCACTTT; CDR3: CASRPDYNSPLHF
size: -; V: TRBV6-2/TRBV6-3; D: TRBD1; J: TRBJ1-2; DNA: TGTGCCAGCAGTACAAAACAGGGGAGGACTAACTATGGCTACACCTTC; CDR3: CASSTKQGRTNYGYTF
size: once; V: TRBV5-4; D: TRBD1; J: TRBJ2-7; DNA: TGTGCCAGCAGCTTACTACCGGGACAGGTCGAGCAGTACTTC; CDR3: CASSLLPGQVEQYF
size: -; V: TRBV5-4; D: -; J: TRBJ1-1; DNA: TGTGCCAGCAGCTTGGCCGCTCTTGGGAGTTTCACTGAAGCTTTCTTT; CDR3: CASSLAALGSFTEAFF
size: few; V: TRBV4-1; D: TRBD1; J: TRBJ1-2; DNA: TGCGCCAGCAGCCAACCAACACAGGGGGACTATGGCTACACCTTC; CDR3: CASSQPTQGDYGYTF
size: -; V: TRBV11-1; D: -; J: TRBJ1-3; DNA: TGTGCCAGCAGGCCCAAGACCCAGGACAACACCATATATTTT; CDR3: CASRPKTQDNTIYF
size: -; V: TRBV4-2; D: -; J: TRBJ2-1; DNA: TGTGCCAGCAGCCAGGACATATATTTGGAAAAACACTACAATGAGCAGTTCTTC; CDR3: CASSQDIYLEKHYNEQFF
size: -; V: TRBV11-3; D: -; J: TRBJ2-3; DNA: TGTGCCAGCAGCTTTGGACCGACCGGAATGCAGTATTTT; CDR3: CASSFGPTGMQYF
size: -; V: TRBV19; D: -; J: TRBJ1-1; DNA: TGTGCCAGTAGTTTCCTCCCTTACACTGAAGCTTTCTTT; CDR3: CASSFLPYTEAFF
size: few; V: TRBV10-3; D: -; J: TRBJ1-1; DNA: TGTGCCGCCCGAGGAGGACCGAACACTGAAGCTTTCTTT; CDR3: CAARGGPNTEAFF
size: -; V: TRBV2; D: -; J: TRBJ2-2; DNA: TGTGCCAGCAACCTACAAGGGATGAACACCGGGGAGCTGTTTTTT; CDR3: CASNLQGMNTGELFF
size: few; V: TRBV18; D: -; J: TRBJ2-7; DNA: TGTGCCAGCTCCACCACAGGGTCGGTATCCTACGAGCAGTACTTC; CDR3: CASSTTGSVSYEQYF
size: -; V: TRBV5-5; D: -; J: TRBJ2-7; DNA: TGTGCCAGCAGCGCTGGCGTGGTTCCATCCTACGAGCAGTACTTC; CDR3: CASSAGVVPSYEQYF
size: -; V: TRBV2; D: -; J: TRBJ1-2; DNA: TGTGCCAGCAGTGTAGACAGCTATGGCTACACCTTC; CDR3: CASSVDSYGYTF
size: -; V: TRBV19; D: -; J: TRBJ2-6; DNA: TGTGCCAGTAGTATGGGATGGGGGGCCAACGTCCTGACTTTC; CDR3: CASSMGWGANVLTF
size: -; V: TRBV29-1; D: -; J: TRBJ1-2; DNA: TGCAGCGTTGTTTGGTTAAAGAACTATGGCTACACCTTC; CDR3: CSVVWLKNYGYTF
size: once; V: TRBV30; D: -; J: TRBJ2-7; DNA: TGTGCCTGGAGTGTTGGGGGGTCCTACGAGCAGTACTTC; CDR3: CAWSVGGSYEQYF
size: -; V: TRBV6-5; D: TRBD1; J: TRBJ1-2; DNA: TGTGCCAGCAGTTGGACAGGGGAGGGCTACACCTTC; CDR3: CASSWTGEGYTF
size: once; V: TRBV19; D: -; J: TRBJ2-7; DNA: TGTGCCAGTAGGCCCCAGGCAGGGCCCTACGAGCAGTACTTC; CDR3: CASRPQAGPYEQYF